This TCR beta chain stems from a study of T cells in Graves' hyperthyroidism and ophthalmopathy. Whole-study findings and limits: Ophthalmopathy was identified by the model a median about 6.4 months ahead of onset. Within blood appeared most thyroid clonotypes that had expanded above 0.001.

Germline-derived CDR1 and CDR2 are DFQATT and SNEGSKA (reference sequence). There are 14 residues in the CDR3. V shed 6 bases and J shed 1 base, with 15 bases lying between them. There were TCR beta CDR3 regions amplified from RNA transcripts. With the HTBI primer set, the TCR CDR3 went through a first round of RT-PCR. TCRdb re-analysed the multiplex PCR reads in MiXCR, keeping a single row per CDR3 protein. This repertoire shows about 570,000 distinct CDR3 sequences, approximately 44% found once; its top ten account for roughly 19%. Exclusion followed for patients with uncontrolled infection, other autoimmune disease, pregnancy or lactation. Diagnoses rested on clinical symptoms, serum thyroxine and TRAb, thyroid ultrasound and orbital computed tomography. Points on this clonotype: Its specificity is not known.

Input material: peripheral blood or thyroid tissue (not recorded which). V usage is TRBV20-1 and J usage is TRBJ1-1; D is perhaps TRBD1 (6 bases). This sequence was found in an adult woman with Graves' disease, either hyperthyroidism or ophthalmopathy (not recorded which). CDR3 protein: CSAWGGAGNTEAFF. CDR3 DNA: TGCAGTGCATGGGGGGGCGCCGGGAACACTGAAGCTTTCTTT.